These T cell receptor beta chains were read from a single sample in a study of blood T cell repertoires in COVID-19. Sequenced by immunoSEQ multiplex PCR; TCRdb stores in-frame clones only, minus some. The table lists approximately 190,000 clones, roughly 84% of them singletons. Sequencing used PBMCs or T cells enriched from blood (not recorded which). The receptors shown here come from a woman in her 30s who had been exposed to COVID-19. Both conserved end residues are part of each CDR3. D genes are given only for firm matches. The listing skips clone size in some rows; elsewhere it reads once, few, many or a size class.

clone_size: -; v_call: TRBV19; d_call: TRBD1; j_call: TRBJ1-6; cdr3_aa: CASSTDRVHSPLHF; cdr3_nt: TGTGCCAGTAGTACGGACAGGGTACATTCACCCCTCCACTTT
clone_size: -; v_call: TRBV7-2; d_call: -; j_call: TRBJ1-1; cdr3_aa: CASSLVGANTEAFF; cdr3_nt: TGTGCCAGCAGCTTGGTAGGGGCGAACACTGAAGCTTTCTTT
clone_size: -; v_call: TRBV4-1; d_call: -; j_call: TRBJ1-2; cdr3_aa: CASSQDVLGYTF; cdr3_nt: TGCGCCAGCAGCCAAGATGTCTTGGGCTACACCTTC
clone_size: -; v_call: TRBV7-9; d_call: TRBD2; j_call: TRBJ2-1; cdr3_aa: CASSSPSSGGNNEQFF; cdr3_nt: TGTGCCAGCAGCTCCCCTTCTAGCGGGGGTAACAATGAGCAGTTCTTC
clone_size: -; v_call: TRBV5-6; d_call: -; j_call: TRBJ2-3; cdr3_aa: CASSHVGQQADTQYF; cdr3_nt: TGTGCCAGCAGCCACGTCGGACAGCAGGCAGATACGCAGTATTTT
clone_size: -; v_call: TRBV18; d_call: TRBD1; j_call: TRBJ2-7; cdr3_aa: CASSGQGGFYDEQYF; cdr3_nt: TGTGCCAGCTCAGGACAGGGGGGATTTTACGACGAGCAGTACTTC
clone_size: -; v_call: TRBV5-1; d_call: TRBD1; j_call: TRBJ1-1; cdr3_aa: CASSFGTGVKNTEAFF; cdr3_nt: TGCGCCAGCAGCTTCGGGACAGGGGTTAAGAACACTGAAGCTTTCTTT
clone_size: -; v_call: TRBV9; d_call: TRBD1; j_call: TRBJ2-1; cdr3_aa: CASSARDRGVYNEQFF; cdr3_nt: TGTGCCAGCAGCGCGAGGGACAGGGGGGTCTACAATGAGCAGTTCTTC
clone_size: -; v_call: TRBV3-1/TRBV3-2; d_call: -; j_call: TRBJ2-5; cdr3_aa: CASSQLQETQYF; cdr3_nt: TGTGCCAGCAGCCAACTCCAAGAGACCCAGTACTTC
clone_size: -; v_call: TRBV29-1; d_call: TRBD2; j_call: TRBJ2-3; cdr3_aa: CSVVTSGAADTQYF; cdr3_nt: TGCAGCGTGGTTACTAGCGGGGCAGCAGATACGCAGTATTTT
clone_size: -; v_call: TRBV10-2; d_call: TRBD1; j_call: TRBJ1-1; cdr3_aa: CASRAGGNTEAFF; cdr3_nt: TGCGCCAGCAGGGCAGGGGGGAACACTGAAGCTTTCTTT
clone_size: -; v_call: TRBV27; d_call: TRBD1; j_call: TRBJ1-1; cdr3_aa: CATRTGGEKAFF; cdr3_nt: TGTGCCACCCGGACAGGGGGCGAGAAAGCTTTCTTT
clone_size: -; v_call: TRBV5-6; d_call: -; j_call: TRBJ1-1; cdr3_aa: CASSPTLNTEAFF; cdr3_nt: TGTGCCAGCAGTCCCACTTTGAACACTGAAGCTTTCTTT
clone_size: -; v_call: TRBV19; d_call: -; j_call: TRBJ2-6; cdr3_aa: CASRVPDRSPLSGANVLTF; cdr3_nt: TGTGCCAGTAGGGTCCCGGACAGATCCCCTCTCTCTGGGGCCAACGTCCTGACTTTC
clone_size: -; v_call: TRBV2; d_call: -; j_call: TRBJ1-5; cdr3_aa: CASTRGGSNQPQHF; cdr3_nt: TGTGCCAGCACGAGGGGGGGGAGCAATCAGCCCCAGCATTTT
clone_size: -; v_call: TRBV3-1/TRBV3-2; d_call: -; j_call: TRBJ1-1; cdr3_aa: CASSPPYTNTEAFF; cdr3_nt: TGTGCCAGCAGCCCCCCCTATACGAACACTGAAGCTTTCTTT
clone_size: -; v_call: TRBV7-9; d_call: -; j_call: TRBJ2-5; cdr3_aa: CASSFPTQRGQETQYF; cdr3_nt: TGTGCCAGCAGCTTTCCGACTCAAAGGGGGCAAGAGACCCAGTACTTC
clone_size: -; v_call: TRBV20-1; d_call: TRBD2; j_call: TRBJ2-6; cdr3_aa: CSASGGLPSGANVLTF; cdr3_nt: TGCAGTGCTAGTGGGGGACTACCATCCGGGGCCAACGTCCTGACTTTC
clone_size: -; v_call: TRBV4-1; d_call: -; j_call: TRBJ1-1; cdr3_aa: CASSQAPSGSTEAFF; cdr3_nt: TGCGCCAGCAGCCAGGCACCCTCAGGGTCGACTGAAGCTTTCTTT
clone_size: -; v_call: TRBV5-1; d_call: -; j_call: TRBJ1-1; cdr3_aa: CASSLGMTGRSGNTEAFF; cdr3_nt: TGCGCCAGCAGCTTGGGGATGACAGGTAGATCAGGGAACACTGAAGCTTTCTTT
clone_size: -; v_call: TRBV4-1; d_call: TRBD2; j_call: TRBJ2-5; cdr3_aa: CASSQDGTSGGTQYF; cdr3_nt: TGCGCCAGCAGCCAAGATGGGACTAGCGGGGGGACCCAGTACTTC
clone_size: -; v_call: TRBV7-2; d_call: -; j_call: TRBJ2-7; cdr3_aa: CASSLGGPSYEQYF; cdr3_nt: TGTGCCAGCAGCTTAGGAGGGCCGTCCTACGAGCAGTACTTC
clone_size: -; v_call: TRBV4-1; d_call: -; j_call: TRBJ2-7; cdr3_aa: CASSPAPVGADYEQYF; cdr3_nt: TGCGCCAGCAGCCCAGCCCCGGTGGGGGCAGACTACGAGCAGTACTTC
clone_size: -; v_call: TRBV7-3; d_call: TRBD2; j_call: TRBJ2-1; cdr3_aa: CASSALRGASNEQFF; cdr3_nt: TGTGCCAGCAGCGCACTGCGGGGGGCCTCCAATGAGCAGTTCTTC
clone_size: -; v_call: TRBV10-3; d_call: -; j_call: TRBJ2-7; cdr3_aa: CAISESGRTYEQYF; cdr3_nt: TGTGCCATCAGTGAGTCGGGCAGAACCTACGAGCAGTACTTC
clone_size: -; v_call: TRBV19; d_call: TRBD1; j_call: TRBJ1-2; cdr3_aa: CASSIEGASPYTF; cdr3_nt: TGTGCCAGTAGTATCGAGGGGGCCTCTCCCTACACCTTC
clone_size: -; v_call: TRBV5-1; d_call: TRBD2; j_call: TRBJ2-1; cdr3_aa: CASSLNTGTSGAASYNEQFF; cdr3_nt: TGCGCCAGCAGCTTGAACACCGGGACTAGCGGGGCGGCCTCCTACAATGAGCAGTTCTTC
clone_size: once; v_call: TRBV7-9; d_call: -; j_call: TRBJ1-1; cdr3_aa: CASSPKHYPPLSTEAFF; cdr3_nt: TGTGCCAGCAGCCCAAAACATTATCCTCCCTTAAGCACTGAAGCTTTCTTT
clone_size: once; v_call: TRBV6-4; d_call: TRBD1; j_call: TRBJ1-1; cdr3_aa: CASSADRGMGTEAFF; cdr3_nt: TGTGCCAGCAGTGCGGACAGGGGAATGGGCACTGAAGCTTTCTTT
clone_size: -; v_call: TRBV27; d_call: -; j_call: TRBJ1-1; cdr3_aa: CASSSPRAAFF; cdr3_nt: TGTGCCAGCAGTTCTCCGCGGGCAGCTTTCTTT
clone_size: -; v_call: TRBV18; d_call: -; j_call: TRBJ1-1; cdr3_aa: CASSPMTENTEAFF; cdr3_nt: TGTGCCAGCTCACCAATGACAGAGAACACTGAAGCTTTCTTT
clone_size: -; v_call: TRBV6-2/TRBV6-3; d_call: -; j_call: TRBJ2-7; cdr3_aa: CASSVWTDEQYF; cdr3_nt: TGTGCCAGCAGTGTATGGACAGACGAGCAGTACTTC
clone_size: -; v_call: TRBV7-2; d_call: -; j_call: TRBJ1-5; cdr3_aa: CASSLVAGFGNQPQHF; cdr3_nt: TGTGCCAGCAGCTTAGTAGCGGGATTTGGAAATCAGCCCCAGCATTTT
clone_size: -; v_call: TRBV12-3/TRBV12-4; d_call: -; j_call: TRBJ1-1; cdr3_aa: CASSQNPAGEAFF; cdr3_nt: TGTGCCAGCAGCCAGAATCCGGCGGGTGAAGCTTTCTTT
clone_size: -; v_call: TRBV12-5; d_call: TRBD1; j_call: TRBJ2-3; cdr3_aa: CASALNAGGFDTDTQYF; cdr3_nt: TGTGCTAGTGCTCTAAACGCAGGGGGCTTTGACACAGATACGCAGTATTTT
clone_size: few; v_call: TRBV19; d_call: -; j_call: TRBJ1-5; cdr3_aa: CASSIRTVDYQPQHF; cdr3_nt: TGTGCCAGTAGTATCAGGACAGTTGATTATCAGCCCCAGCATTTT
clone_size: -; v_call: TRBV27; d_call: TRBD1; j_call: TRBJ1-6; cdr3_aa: CASSNLTGKLSPLHF; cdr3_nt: TGTGCCAGCAGTAACTTGACAGGGAAGTTGTCACCCCTCCACTTT
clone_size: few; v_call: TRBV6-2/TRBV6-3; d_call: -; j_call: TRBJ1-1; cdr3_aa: CASSYSGAGGTEAFF; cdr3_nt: TGTGCCAGCAGTTACTCAGGGGCCGGGGGGACTGAAGCTTTCTTT
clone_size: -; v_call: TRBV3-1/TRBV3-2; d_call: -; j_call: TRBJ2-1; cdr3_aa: CASTASYNEQFF; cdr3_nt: TGTGCCAGCACCGCTAGCTACAATGAGCAGTTCTTC
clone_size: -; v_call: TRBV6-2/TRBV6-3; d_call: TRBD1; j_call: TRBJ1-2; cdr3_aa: CASSRQGGAYGYTF; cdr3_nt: TGTGCCAGCAGTCGACAGGGCGGGGCCTATGGCTACACCTTC
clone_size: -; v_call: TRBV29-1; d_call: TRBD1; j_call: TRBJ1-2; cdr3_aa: CSVGQGGGYTF; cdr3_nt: TGCAGCGTAGGACAGGGGGGTGGCTACACCTTC
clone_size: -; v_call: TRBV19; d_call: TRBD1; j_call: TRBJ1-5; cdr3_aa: CASSIRQGNQPQHF; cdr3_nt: TGTGCCAGTAGTATCCGACAGGGGAATCAGCCCCAGCATTTT
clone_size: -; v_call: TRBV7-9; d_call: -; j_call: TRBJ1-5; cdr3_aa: CASSLDSLNQPQHF; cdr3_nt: TGTGCCAGCAGCTTGGACAGTCTCAATCAGCCCCAGCATTTT
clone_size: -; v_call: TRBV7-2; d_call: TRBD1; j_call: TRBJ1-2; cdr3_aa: CASSLVVRQGDYGYTF; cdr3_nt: TGTGCCAGCAGCTTAGTGGTCCGCCAGGGGGACTATGGCTACACCTTC
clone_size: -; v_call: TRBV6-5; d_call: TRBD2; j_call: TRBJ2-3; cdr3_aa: CASIRSGGGTDTQYF; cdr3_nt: TGTGCCAGCATCCGTAGCGGGGGGGGCACAGATACGCAGTATTTT
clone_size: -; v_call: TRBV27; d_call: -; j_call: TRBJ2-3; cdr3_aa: CASSSAVQREYF; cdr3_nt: TGTGCCAGCAGTTCGGCTGTGCAGAGGGAGTATTTT
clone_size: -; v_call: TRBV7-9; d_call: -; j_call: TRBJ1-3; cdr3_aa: CASSALLEGNTIYF; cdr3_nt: TGTGCCAGCAGCGCCCTTCTCGAGGGAAACACCATATATTTT
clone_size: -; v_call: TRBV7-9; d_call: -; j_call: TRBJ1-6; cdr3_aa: CASSLALRDFHF; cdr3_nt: TGTGCCAGCAGCTTAGCGCTAAGGGACTTCCACTTT
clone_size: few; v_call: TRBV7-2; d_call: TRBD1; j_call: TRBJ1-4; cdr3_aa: CASSIRQGIEEKLFF; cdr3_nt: TGTGCCAGCAGCATAAGACAGGGGATAGAGGAAAAACTGTTTTTT
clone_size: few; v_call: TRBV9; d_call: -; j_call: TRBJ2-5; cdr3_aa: CASSVGLAETQYF; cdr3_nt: TGTGCCAGCAGCGTAGGGCTAGCGGAGACCCAGTACTTC